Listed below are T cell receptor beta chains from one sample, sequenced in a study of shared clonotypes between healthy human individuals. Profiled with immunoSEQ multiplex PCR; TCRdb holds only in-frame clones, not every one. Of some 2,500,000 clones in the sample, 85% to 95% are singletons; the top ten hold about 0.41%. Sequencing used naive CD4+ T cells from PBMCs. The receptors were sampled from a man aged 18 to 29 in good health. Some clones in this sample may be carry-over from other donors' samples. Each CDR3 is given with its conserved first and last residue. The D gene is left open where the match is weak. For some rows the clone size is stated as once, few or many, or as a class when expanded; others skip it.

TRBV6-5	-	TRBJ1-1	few	TGTGCCAGCAGTTTACAGGGGAACACTGAAGCTTTCTTT	CASSLQGNTEAFF
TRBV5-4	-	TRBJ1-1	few	TGTGCCAGCAGCCTCGGCCCGGGGACTGAAGCTTTCTTT	CASSLGPGTEAFF
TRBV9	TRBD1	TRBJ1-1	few	TGTGCCAGCAGCGTAACAGGGGCCACTGAAGCTTTCTTT	CASSVTGATEAFF
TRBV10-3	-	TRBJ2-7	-	TGTGCCATCAGTGAGTCGGCAGGTTCGAGCTCCTACGAGCAGTACTTC	CAISESAGSSSYEQYF
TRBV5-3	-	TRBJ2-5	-	TGTGCCAGAAGCTCCCCAGGCGGTCAACAAGAGACCCAGTACTTC	CARSSPGGQQETQYF
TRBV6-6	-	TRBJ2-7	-	TGTGCCAGCAGTCCTTACCCGGCCGGCGAGCAGTACTTC	CASSPYPAGEQYF
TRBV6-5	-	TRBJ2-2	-	TGTGCCAGCAGTTACCAGGGTATTTCCGTCGCCGGGGAGCTGTTTTTT	CASSYQGISVAGELFF
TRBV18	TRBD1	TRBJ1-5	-	TGTGCCAGCTCACCAACAGGGGGGCAGCCCCAGCATTTT	CASSPTGGQPQHF
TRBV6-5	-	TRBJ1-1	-	TGTGCCAGCAGCCCGCTAAGTTACACTGAAGCTTTCTTT	CASSPLSYTEAFF
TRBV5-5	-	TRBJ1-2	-	TGTGCCAGCAGCCCGGTTGGGGGATTGGACTATGGCTACACCTTC	CASSPVGGLDYGYTF
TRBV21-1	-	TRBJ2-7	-	TGTGCCAGCAGAGGGGACAGGGCCTACGAGCAGTACTTC	CASRGDRAYEQYF
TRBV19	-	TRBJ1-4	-	TGTGCCAGTAAATTCGGGCCCCATGGCTCAACTAATGAAAAACTGTTTTTT	CASKFGPHGSTNEKLFF
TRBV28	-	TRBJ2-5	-	TGTGCCAGCAGTCCCGCGGATGAACCAGTCGCCCTGCAAGAGACCCAGTACTTC	CASSPADEPVALQETQYF
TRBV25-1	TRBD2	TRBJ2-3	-	TGTGCCAGCAGTGGGGCGGGAGGTAGCACAGATACGCAGTATTTT	CASSGAGGSTDTQYF
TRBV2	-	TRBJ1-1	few	TGTGCCAGCAGCGAACGATACGACGGATACACTGAAGCTTTCTTT	CASSERYDGYTEAFF
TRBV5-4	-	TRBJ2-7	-	TGTGCCAGCAGCTTTGGGCGGGACTTGTCCTACGAGCAGTACTTC	CASSFGRDLSYEQYF
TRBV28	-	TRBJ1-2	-	TGTGCCAGCAGTACCCCGGGACGGACCTATGGCTACACCTTC	CASSTPGRTYGYTF
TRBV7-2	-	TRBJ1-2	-	TGTGCCAGCAGCTTAGGCAGGGACTATGGCTACACCTTC	CASSLGRDYGYTF
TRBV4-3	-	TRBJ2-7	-	TGCGCCAGCAGCCAAGATGGGGGGGCCGAGCAGTACTTC	CASSQDGGAEQYF
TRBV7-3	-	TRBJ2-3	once	TGTGCCAGCAGCTTAGGCCCCCCAGATACGCAGTATTTT	CASSLGPPDTQYF
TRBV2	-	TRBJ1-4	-	TGTGCCAGCAGTGAAGCAAGCGAAAAACTGTTTTTT	CASSEASEKLFF
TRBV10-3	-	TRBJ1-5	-	TGTGCCATCAGTGAGTCTATACAGCCAGGGTATAGCAATCAGCCCCAGCATTTT	CAISESIQPGYSNQPQHF
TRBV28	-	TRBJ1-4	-	TGTGCCAGTCAGGGGTTAGGGGAAAAACTGTTTTTT	CASQGLGEKLFF
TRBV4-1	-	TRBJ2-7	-	TGCGCCAGCAGCCAAGAGTTCCGGGACGTAGCCTACGAGCAGTACTTC	CASSQEFRDVAYEQYF
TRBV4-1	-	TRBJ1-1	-	TGCGCCAGCAGCCAAGCCGTGTCGGCGATGAACACTGAAGCTTTCTTT	CASSQAVSAMNTEAFF
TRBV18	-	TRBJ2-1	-	TGTGCCAGCTCACCAAAGCTTCCTGAGCAGTTCTTC	CASSPKLPEQFF
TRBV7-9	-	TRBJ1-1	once	TGTGCCAGCAGCTTAGAGGGCCTGATGGATGGTGAAGCTTTCTTT	CASSLEGLMDGEAFF
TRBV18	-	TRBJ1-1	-	TGTGCCAGCTCACTATGGACGGCTAACACTGAAGCTTTCTTT	CASSLWTANTEAFF
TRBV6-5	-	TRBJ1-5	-	TGTGCCAGCAGTTACTCGGGGCCTCAGTATCAGCCCCAGCATTTT	CASSYSGPQYQPQHF
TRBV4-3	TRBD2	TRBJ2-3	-	TGCGCCAGCAGCCAAGAAGGCGGGACTAGCGGTGGGGATACGCAGTATTTT	CASSQEGGTSGGDTQYF
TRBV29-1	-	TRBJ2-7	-	TGCAGCGCGGGTGCCTATAAGAGCTCCTACGAGCAGTACTTC	CSAGAYKSSYEQYF
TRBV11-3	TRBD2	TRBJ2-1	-	TGTGCCAGCAGCTTAGGTCGACAGCGGGAGATTTGGAATGAGCAGTTCTTC	CASSLGRQREIWNEQFF
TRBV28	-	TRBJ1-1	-	TGTGCCAGCAGTTTCCGGCGCGGGGGGGTGACTGAAGCTTTCTTT	CASSFRRGGVTEAFF
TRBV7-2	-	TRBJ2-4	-	TGTGCCAGCAGCTTAGATAGATTTCGTGCCAAAAACATTCAGTACTTC	CASSLDRFRAKNIQYF
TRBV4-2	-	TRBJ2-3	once	TGTGCCAGCAGCCAAGCCAAGGGTTTTTCAGATACGCAGTATTTT	CASSQAKGFSDTQYF
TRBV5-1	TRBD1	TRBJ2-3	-	TGCGCCAGCAGCATGCAGGGACAGGGAGGAGATACGCAGTATTTT	CASSMQGQGGDTQYF
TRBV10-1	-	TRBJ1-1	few	TGCGCCAGCAGACCAGGACGGAACACTGAAGCTTTCTTT	CASRPGRNTEAFF
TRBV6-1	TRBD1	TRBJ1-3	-	TGTGCCAGCAGTGATCGACAGGGGGTCGGATACACCATATATTTT	CASSDRQGVGYTIYF
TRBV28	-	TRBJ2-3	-	TGTGCCAGCAGTTTCGTGGGGAGCACAGATACGCAGTATTTT	CASSFVGSTDTQYF
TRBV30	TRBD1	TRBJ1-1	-	TGTGCCTGGAGTCGGGACAGGGAGGCGGCTTTCTTT	CAWSRDREAAFF
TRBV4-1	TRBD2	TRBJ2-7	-	TGCGCCAGCACCATCGGACTAGCGGCCCGCTACGAGCAGTACTTC	CASTIGLAARYEQYF
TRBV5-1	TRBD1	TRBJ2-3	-	TGCGCCAGCAGCCCCGGACAGGGAACAGATACGCAGTATTTT	CASSPGQGTDTQYF
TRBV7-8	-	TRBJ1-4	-	TGTGCCAGCAGCACAGGGTGGGGTGAAAAACTGTTTTTT	CASSTGWGEKLFF
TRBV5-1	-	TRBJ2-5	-	TGCGCCAGCAGCTTGGTCAGCCACGAAGAGACCCAGTACTTC	CASSLVSHEETQYF
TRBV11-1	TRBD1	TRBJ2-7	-	TGTGCCAGCACCAGATCCGGGACAGGAGAGTACGAGCAGTACTTC	CASTRSGTGEYEQYF
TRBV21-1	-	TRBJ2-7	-	TGTGCCAGCAGCAGACTAGCGGGGACCCTCGAGCAGTACTTC	CASSRLAGTLEQYF
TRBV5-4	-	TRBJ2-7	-	TGTGCCAGCAGCTTGGGGTCGTCCTACGAGCAGTACTTC	CASSLGSSYEQYF
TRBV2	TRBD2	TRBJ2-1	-	TGTGCCAGCAGTGAACCCGGACTAGCGGGTGCCTACAATGAGCAGTTCTTC	CASSEPGLAGAYNEQFF
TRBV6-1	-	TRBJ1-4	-	TGTGCCAGCACCTCGGCTGGGGGGGCGGGGGAAAAACTGTTTTTT	CASTSAGGAGEKLFF